This is a list of T cell receptor beta chains from one sample in a study of T cells in Graves' hyperthyroidism and ophthalmopathy. MiXCR was run by TCRdb on the multiplex PCR reads, yielding one entry per CDR3 protein. The sample records over 500,000 distinct CDR3 sequences, about 16% being singletons. Sequencing was carried out using blood. The receptors shown here come from a woman aged 30 to 39 with Graves' ophthalmopathy. Each CDR3 is given with its conserved first and last residue. The D gene is left open where the match is weak. Part of the rows lack a size; the others show once, few, many or a class for expanded clones.

abundance: few
j_gene: TRBJ2-7
v_gene: TRBV11-2
d_gene: .
CDR3nt: TGTGCCAGCAGCTCAGATCCAACTAGCTACGAGCAGTACTTC
CDR3aa: CASSSDPTSYEQYF

abundance: .
j_gene: TRBJ2-1
v_gene: TRBV28
d_gene: TRBD1
CDR3nt: TGTGCCAGCAGTTTATACAGGGGGATTGACAATGAGCAGTTCTTC
CDR3aa: CASSLYRGIDNEQFF

abundance: many
j_gene: TRBJ2-1
v_gene: TRBV7-2
d_gene: .
CDR3nt: TGTGCCAGCAGCTTAGGGGCGGCCAATGAGCAGTTCTTC
CDR3aa: CASSLGAANEQFF

abundance: many
j_gene: TRBJ1-1
v_gene: TRBV7-2
d_gene: TRBD1
CDR3nt: TGTGCCAGCAGCCCGATGGGACAGGGAAGAACTGAAGCTTTCTTT
CDR3aa: CASSPMGQGRTEAFF

abundance: few
j_gene: TRBJ1-3
v_gene: TRBV7-8
d_gene: TRBD1
CDR3nt: TGTGCCAGCAGCAGCCACAGGGGGCCTGGAAACACCATATATTTT
CDR3aa: CASSSHRGPGNTIYF

abundance: few
j_gene: TRBJ2-7
v_gene: TRBV2
d_gene: .
CDR3nt: TGTGCCAGCGTGGAGGGCCGGCGGGAGCAGTACTTC
CDR3aa: CASVEGRREQYF

abundance: .
j_gene: TRBJ1-6
v_gene: TRBV9
d_gene: TRBD1
CDR3nt: TGTGCCAGCAGACAGGGGGACTATAATTCACCCCTCCACTTT
CDR3aa: CASRQGDYNSPLHF

abundance: .
j_gene: TRBJ1-1
v_gene: TRBV6-1
d_gene: .
CDR3nt: TGTGCCAGCAGATTTGGGGGGGTGAACACTGAAGCTTTCTTT
CDR3aa: CASRFGGVNTEAFF

abundance: .
j_gene: TRBJ1-2
v_gene: TRBV6-4
d_gene: .
CDR3nt: TGTGCCAGCAGCTCAGCGACAGGAAACTATGGCTACACCTTC
CDR3aa: CASSSATGNYGYTF

abundance: .
j_gene: TRBJ2-7
v_gene: TRBV12-3/TRBV12-4
d_gene: TRBD2
CDR3nt: TGTGCCAGCAGTTTAATGTTAGCGGGAGGCTACGAGCAGTACTTC
CDR3aa: CASSLMLAGGYEQYF

abundance: .
j_gene: TRBJ2-7
v_gene: TRBV5-4
d_gene: TRBD1
CDR3nt: TGTGCCAGCAGCTTGGAGGGACAGTGGAATTCCTACGAGCAGTACTTC
CDR3aa: CASSLEGQWNSYEQYF

abundance: few
j_gene: TRBJ1-1
v_gene: TRBV10-1
d_gene: .
CDR3nt: TGCGCCAGCACCGTAGCACGGGAGAACACTGAAGCTTTCTTT
CDR3aa: CASTVARENTEAFF

abundance: .
j_gene: TRBJ2-5
v_gene: TRBV14
d_gene: TRBD1
CDR3nt: TGTGCCAGCAGCCATTTTGCAGGGGGCCAGGAGACCCAGTACTTC
CDR3aa: CASSHFAGGQETQYF

abundance: .
j_gene: TRBJ2-1
v_gene: TRBV20-1
d_gene: .
CDR3nt: TGCAGTGCTAGAGTACCGAAGGGGGGGACAGAAAATGAGCAGTTCTTC
CDR3aa: CSARVPKGGTENEQFF

abundance: many
j_gene: TRBJ1-1
v_gene: TRBV30
d_gene: .
CDR3nt: TGTGCCTGGAGTGTAGGTCGTCCTGAAGCTTTCTTT
CDR3aa: CAWSVGRPEAFF

abundance: many
j_gene: TRBJ2-5
v_gene: TRBV28
d_gene: .
CDR3nt: TGTGCCAGCAGCCAAGGGGGAATGGCTGAGACCCAGTACTTC
CDR3aa: CASSQGGMAETQYF